The entry that follows covers one TCR beta chain sequence. Its antigen is still unknown. The donors were in the approximately 120-subject validation cohort; that cohort was separate from the roughly 700-subject first cohort. CDR1 and CDR2 from the germline V gene are LGHNA and YNFKEQ. The CDR3 runs 15 residues. Trimming left V 4 bases short and J 7 bases short, with 14 bases between. This specimen belongs to a study of cytomegalovirus exposure and HLA in healthy donors. The data were produced by immunoSEQ multiplex PCR, yet TCRdb's version contains in-frame clones alone and is incomplete. The data show about 100,000 clones, about 85% seen once. Study-level findings and limits: One later analysis, an examination of the 100 to 150 validation repertoires, found that first-cohort TCR clusters tended to co-occur in them.

This sequence joins TRBV4-2 and TRBJ1-6; D possibly corresponds to TRBD1 (6 bases). Input material: PBMCs. The source of this sequence is a woman aged 18-29 years in good health and CMV-seronegative. This chain's CDR3 is CASSPRGEGNSPLHF. Written as DNA, the CDR3 is TGTGCCAGCAGCCCGAGGGGGGAGGGAAATTCACCCCTCCACTTT.